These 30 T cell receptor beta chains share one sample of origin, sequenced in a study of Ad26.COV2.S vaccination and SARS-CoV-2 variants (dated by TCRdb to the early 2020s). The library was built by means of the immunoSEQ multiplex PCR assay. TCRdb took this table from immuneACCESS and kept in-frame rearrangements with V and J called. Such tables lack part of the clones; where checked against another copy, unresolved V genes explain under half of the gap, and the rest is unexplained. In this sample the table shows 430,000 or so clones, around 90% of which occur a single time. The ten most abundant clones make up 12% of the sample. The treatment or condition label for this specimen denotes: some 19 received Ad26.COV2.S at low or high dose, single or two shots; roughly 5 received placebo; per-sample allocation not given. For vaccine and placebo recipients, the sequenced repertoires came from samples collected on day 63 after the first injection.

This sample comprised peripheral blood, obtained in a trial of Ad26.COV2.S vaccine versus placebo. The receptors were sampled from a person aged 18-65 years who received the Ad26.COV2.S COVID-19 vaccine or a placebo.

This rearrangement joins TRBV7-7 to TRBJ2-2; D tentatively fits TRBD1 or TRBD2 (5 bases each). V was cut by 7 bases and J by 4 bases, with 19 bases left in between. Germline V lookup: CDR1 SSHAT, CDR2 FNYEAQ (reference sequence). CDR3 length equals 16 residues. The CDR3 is CASTKAGGVGTGELFF. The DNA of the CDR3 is TGTGCCAGCACCAAAGCTGGGGGAGTTGGCACCGGGGAGCTGTTTTTT.

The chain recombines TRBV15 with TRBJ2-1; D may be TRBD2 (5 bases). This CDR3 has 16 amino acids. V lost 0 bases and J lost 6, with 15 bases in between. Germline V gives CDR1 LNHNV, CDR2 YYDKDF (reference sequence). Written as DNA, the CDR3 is TGTGCCACCAGCAGAGATATCTTACTAGGAAGCAATGAGCAGTTCTTC. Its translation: CATSRDILLGSNEQFF.

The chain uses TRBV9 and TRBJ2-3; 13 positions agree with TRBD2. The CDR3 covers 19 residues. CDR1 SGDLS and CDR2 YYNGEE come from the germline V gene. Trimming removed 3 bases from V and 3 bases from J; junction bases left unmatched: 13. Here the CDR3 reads CASSADGLAGVLGTDTQYF. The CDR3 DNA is TGTGCCAGCAGCGCCGATGGACTAGCGGGAGTTCTTGGGACAGATACGCAGTATTTT.

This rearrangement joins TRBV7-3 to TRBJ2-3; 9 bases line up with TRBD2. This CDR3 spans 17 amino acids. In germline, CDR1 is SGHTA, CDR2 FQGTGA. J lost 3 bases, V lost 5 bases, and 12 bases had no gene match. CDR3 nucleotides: TGTGCCAGCAGCCCCCGGTTTAGCGGGAGTAGGACAGATACGCAGTATTTT. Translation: CASSPRFSGSRTDTQYF.

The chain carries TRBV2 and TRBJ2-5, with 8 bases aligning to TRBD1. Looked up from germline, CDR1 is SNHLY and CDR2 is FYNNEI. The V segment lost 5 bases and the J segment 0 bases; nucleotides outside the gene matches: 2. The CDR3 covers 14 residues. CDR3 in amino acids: CASSRQGHQETQYF. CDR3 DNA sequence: TGTGCCAGCAGTAGACAGGGGCACCAAGAGACCCAGTACTTC.

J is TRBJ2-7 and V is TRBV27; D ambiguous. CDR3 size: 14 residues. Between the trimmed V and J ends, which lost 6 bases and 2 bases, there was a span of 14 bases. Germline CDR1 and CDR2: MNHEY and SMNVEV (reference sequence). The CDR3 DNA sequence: TGTGCCAGCAGCGCCGGACGTACCACCTACGAGCAGTACTTC. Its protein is CASSAGRTTYEQYF.

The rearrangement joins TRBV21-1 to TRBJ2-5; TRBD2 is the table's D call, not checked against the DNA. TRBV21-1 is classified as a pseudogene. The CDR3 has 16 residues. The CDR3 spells CASSGSSGPWGETQYF. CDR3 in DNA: TGTGCCAGCAGCGGGTCTAGCGGCCCCTGGGGGGAGACCCAGTACTTC.

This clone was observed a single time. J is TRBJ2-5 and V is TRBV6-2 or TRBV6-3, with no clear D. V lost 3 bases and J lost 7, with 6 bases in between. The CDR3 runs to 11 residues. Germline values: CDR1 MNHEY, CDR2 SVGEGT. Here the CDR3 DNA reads TGTGCCAGCAGTTATTCGATGACCCAGTACTTC. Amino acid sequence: CASSYSMTQYF.

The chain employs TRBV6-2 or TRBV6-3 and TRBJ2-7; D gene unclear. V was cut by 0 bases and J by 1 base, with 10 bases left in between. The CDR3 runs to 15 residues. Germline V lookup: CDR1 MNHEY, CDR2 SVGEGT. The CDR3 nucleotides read TGTGCCAGCAGTTACTCAACAGATTCTTCCTACGAGCAGTACTTC. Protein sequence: CASSYSTDSSYEQYF.

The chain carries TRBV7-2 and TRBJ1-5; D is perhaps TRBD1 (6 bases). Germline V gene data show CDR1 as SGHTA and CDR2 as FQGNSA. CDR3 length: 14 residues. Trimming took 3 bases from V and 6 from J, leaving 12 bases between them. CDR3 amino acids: CASSFLSGAQPQHF. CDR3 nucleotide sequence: TGTGCCAGCAGCTTTCTGTCAGGGGCTCAGCCCCAGCATTTT.

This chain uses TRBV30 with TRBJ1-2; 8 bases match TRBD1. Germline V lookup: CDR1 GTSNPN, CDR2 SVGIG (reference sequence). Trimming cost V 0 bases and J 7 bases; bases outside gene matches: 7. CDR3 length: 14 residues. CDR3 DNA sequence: TGTGCCTGGAGTGTACGCCAGGGGGCTTCTGGCTACACCTTC. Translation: CAWSVRQGASGYTF.

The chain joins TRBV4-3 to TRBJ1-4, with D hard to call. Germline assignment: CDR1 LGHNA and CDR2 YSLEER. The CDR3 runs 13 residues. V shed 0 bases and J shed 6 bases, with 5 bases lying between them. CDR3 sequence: CASSQDSHEKLFF. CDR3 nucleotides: TGCGCCAGCAGCCAAGATTCCCATGAAAAACTGTTTTTT.

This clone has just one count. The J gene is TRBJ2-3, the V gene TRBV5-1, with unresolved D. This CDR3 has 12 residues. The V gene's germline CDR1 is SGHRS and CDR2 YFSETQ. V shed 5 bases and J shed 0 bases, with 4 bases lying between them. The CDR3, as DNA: TGCGCCAGCAGGGGAAGCACAGATACGCAGTATTTT. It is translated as CASRGSTDTQYF.

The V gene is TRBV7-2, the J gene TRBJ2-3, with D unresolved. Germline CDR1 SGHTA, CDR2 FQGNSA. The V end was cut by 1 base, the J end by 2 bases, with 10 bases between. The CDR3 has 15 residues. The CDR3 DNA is TGTGCCAGCAGCTTAGATCTACGGCCCACAGATACGCAGTATTTT. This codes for CASSLDLRPTDTQYF.

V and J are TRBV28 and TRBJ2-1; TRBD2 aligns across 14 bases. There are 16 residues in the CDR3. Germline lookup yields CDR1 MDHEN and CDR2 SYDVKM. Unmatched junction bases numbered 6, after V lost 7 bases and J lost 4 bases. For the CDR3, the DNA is TGTGCCAGCATAGGGACTAGCGGGAGATATTACAATGAGCAGTTCTTC. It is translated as CASIGTSGRYYNEQFF.

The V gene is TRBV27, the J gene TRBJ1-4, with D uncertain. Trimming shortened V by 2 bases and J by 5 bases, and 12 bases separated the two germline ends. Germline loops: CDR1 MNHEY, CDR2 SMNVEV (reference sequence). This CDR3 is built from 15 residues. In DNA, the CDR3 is TGTGCCAGCAGTTTAGGTCAGGCCAAAAATGAAAAACTGTTTTTT. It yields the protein CASSLGQAKNEKLFF.

This CDR3 is CASSLLAGGYEQYF. The CDR3 coding sequence is TGTGCCAGCAGCTTGTTAGCGGGAGGATACGAGCAGTACTTC. The chain uses TRBV11-2 and TRBJ2-7; TRBD2 aligns across 10 bases. J gave up 4 bases and V 3 bases, and 3 bases lay outside the gene matches. The CDR3 totals 14 residues. Looked up from germline, CDR1 is SGHAT and CDR2 is FQNNGV.

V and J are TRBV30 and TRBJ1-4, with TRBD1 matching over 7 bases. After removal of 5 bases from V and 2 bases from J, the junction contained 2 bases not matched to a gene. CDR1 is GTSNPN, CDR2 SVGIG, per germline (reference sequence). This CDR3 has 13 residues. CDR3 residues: CAWEQGTNEKLFF. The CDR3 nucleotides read TGTGCCTGGGAACAGGGGACTAATGAAAAACTGTTTTTT.

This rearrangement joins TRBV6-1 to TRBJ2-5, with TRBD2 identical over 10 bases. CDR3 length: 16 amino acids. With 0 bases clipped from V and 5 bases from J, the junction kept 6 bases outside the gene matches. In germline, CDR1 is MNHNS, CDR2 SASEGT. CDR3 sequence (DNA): TGTGCCAGCAGTGAAGCGGGGCTAGCGGGAGAGGAGACCCAGTACTTC. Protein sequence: CASSEAGLAGEETQYF.

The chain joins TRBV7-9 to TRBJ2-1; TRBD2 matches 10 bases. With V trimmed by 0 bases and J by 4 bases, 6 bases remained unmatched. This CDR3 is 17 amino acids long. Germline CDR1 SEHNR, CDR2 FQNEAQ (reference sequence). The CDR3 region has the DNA TGTGCCAGCAGCTTAGCCCTAGCGGGGGTTACTTACAATGAGCAGTTCTTC. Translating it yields CASSLALAGVTYNEQFF.

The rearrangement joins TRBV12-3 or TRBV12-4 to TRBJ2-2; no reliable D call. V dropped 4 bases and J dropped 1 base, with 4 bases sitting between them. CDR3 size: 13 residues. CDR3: CASSSMNTGELFF. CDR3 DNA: TGTGCCAGCAGTTCGATGAACACCGGGGAGCTGTTTTTT.

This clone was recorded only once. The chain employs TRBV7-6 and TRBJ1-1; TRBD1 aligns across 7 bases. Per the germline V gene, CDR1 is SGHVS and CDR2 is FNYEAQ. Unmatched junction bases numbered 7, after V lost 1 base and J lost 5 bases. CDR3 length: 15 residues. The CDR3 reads CASSLGEGALTEAFF. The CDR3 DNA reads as TGTGCCAGCAGCTTAGGGGAGGGGGCTTTAACTGAAGCTTTCTTT.

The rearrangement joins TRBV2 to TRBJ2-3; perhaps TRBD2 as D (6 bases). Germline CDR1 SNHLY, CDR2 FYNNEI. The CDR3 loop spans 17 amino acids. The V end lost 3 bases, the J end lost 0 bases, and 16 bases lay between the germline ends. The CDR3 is CASSDPDGGISTDTQYF. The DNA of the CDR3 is TGTGCCAGCAGTGACCCCGACGGGGGAATAAGCACAGATACGCAGTATTTT.

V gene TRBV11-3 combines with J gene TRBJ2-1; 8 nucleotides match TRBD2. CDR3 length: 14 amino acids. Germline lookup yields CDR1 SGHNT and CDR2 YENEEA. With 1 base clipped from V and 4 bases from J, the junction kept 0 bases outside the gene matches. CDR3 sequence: CASSLGGGYNEQFF. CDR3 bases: TGTGCCAGCAGCTTAGGCGGGGGGTACAATGAGCAGTTCTTC. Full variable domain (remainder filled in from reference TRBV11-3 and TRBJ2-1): EAGVVQSPRYKIIEKKQPVAFWCNPISGHNTLYWYLQNLGQGPELLIRYENEEAVDDSQLPKDRFSAERLKGVDSTLKIQPAELGDSAVYLCASSLGGGYNEQFFGPGTRLTVL.

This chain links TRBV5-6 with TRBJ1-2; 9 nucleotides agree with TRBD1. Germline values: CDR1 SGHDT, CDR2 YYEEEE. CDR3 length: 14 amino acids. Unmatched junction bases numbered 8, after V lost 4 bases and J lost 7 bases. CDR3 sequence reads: CASSKGQGMSGYTF. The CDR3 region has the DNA TGTGCCAGCAGCAAAGGACAGGGGATGAGTGGCTACACCTTC.

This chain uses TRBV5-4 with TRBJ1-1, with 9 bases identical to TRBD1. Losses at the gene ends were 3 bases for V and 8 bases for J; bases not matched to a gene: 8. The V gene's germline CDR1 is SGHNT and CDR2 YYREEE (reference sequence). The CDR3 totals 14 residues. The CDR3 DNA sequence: TGTGCCAGCAGCTCGGGACAGGGCAGGGAGGAAGCTTTCTTT. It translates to CASSSGQGREEAFF.

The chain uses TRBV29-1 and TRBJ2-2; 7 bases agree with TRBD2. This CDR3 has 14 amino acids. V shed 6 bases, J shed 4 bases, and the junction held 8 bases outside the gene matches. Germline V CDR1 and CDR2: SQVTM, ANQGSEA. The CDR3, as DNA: TGCAGCGTCGAATGGACTAGTGTCACCGGGGAGCTGTTTTTT. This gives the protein CSVEWTSVTGELFF.

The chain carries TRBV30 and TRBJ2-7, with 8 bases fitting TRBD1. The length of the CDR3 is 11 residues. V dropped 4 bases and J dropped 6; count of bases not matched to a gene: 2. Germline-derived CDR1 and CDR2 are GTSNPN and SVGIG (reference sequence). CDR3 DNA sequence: TGTGCCTGGATTACAGGGGGCGAGCAGTACTTC. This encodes CAWITGGEQYF.

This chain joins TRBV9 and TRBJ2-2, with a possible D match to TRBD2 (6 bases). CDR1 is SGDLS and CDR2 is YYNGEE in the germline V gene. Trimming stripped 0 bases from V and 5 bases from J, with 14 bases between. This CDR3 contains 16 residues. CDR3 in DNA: TGTGCCAGCAGCGTAGTGTCGGGACTCCTAACCGGGGAGCTGTTTTTT. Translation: CASSVVSGLLTGELFF.

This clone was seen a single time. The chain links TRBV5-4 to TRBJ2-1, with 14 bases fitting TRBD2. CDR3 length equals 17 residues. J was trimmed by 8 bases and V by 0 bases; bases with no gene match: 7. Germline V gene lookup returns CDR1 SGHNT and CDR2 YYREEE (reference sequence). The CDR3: CASSLDSGLAGADEQFF. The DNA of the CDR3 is TGTGCCAGCAGCTTGGATTCGGGACTAGCGGGAGCGGATGAGCAGTTCTTC.